A single sample is the source of the 29 T cell receptor beta chains below, sequenced in a study of blood T cell repertoires in COVID-19. Libraries were prepared by immunoSEQ multiplex PCR; TCRdb keeps only in-frame clonotypes and omits some of them. Of about 350,000 clones in the sample, about 88% were seen once. Sequenced sample: PBMCs or T cells enriched from blood (not recorded which). These receptors were taken from a woman aged 25 to 39 who had recovered from COVID-19.

V gene TRBV19 combines with J gene TRBJ2-1; 9 positions agree with TRBD2. V dropped 9 bases and J dropped 0; count of bases not matched to a gene: 6. The CDR3 runs 15 residues. Germline V gives CDR1 LNHDA, CDR2 SQIVND (reference sequence). The CDR3 sequence: CASRTSASSYNEQFF. The CDR3 coding sequence is TGTGCCAGCAGGACTAGCGCGAGCTCCTACAATGAGCAGTTCTTC.

The V and J genes are TRBV5-4 and TRBJ2-2; 12 nucleotides agree with TRBD2. The germline CDR1 and CDR2 sequences are SGHNT and YYREEE (reference sequence). The J segment lost 6 bases and the V segment lost 5 bases, leaving 2 bases of the junction unmatched. This CDR3 contains 14 residues. This CDR3 is CASSLAGGAGELFF. In DNA, the CDR3 is TGTGCCAGCAGTCTAGCGGGGGGGGCCGGGGAGCTGTTTTTT.

The chain recombines TRBV30 with TRBJ1-2; 12 bases line up with TRBD1. The CDR3 sequence is 18 residues long. V lost 3 bases and J lost 7; bases outside the gene matches: 18. The V gene's germline CDR1 is GTSNPN and CDR2 SVGIG (reference sequence). The CDR3 nucleotides read TGTGCCTGGAGCGCGCAAACCGGGACAGGGGGCGCAATCGGTGGCTACACCTTC. Residues: CAWSAQTGTGGAIGGYTF.

The chain couples TRBV9 to TRBJ1-2; no definite D call. The CDR3 totals 15 residues. V was trimmed by 3 bases and J by 6 bases, leaving 18 bases between them. The germline gives CDR1 SGDLS, CDR2 YYNGEE. This CDR3 reads CASSGRVPSINGYTF. In DNA, the CDR3 is TGTGCCAGCAGCGGTAGAGTGCCTTCCATAAATGGCTACACCTTC.

This clone was recorded many times. V is TRBV28 and J is TRBJ1-6, with no clear D. Between the trimmed V and J ends, which lost 5 bases and 0 bases, there was a span of 17 bases. The germline CDR1 and CDR2 sequences are MDHEN and SYDVKM. The CDR3 is made up of 18 amino acids. CDR3: CASSPLDGLSSYNSPLHF. The CDR3 DNA reads as TGTGCCAGCAGTCCCCTAGACGGGTTGAGCTCCTATAATTCACCCCTCCACTTT.

The V and J genes are TRBV2 and TRBJ2-7, with 11 bases matching TRBD2. Per the germline V gene, CDR1 is SNHLY and CDR2 is FYNNEI. V dropped 3 bases and J dropped 3; count of bases not matched to a gene: 7. CDR3 size: 16 residues. The DNA for the CDR3 is TGTGCCAGCAGTGAGGGACCTACTAGCGGGGGCTACGAGCAGTACTTC. Translated: CASSEGPTSGGYEQYF.

The J gene is TRBJ2-3, the V gene TRBV4-2, with TRBD2 matching over 7 bases. CDR1 LGHNA and CDR2 YNFKEQ come from the germline V gene. The CDR3 sequence is 18 residues long. With V trimmed by 1 base and J by 2 bases, 12 bases remained unmatched. This CDR3 is CASSQGFGLAEHTDTQYF. CDR3 nucleotide sequence: TGTGCCAGCAGCCAAGGTTTTGGCCTAGCGGAACACACAGATACGCAGTATTTT.

V and J are TRBV13 and TRBJ1-1; no reliable D call. This CDR3 spans 16 amino acids. The V and J ends lost 1 base and 5 bases respectively, with 17 bases between them. In germline, CDR1 is PRHDT, CDR2 FYEKMQ (reference sequence). The CDR3 loop is CASSLVGGAGGTEAFF. CDR3 sequence (DNA): TGTGCCAGCAGCTTAGTCGGCGGCGCCGGAGGTACTGAAGCTTTCTTT.

This sequence joins TRBV5-1 and TRBJ2-5; 11 bases are shared with TRBD2. Germline V gene lookup returns CDR1 SGHRS and CDR2 YFSETQ. The CDR3 has 15 residues. J gave up 1 base and V 5 bases, and 4 bases lay outside the gene matches. This CDR3 reads CASRASGGPQETQYF. As DNA, the CDR3 is TGCGCCAGCAGGGCTAGCGGGGGGCCCCAAGAGACCCAGTACTTC.

The CDR3, as DNA: TGTGCCAGCAGCTCGGAAGGACAGGGGATTAGCAATCAGCCCCAGCATTTT. Translating gives CASSSEGQGISNQPQHF. The V and J genes are TRBV7-9 and TRBJ1-5, with 9 bases that match TRBD1. The length of the CDR3 is 17 residues. Germline V gives CDR1 SEHNR, CDR2 FQNEAQ (reference sequence). With V trimmed by 4 bases and J by 0 bases, 7 bases remained unmatched.

CDR3 amino acids: CASSSRDRPSYEQYF. In nucleotides, the CDR3 is TGTGCCAGCAGCTCCCGGGACAGGCCCTCCTACGAGCAGTACTTC. V is TRBV5-8 and J is TRBJ2-7; 8 bases fit TRBD1. Germline V gene lookup returns CDR1 SGHTS and CDR2 YDEGEE. The CDR3 covers 15 residues. V was pared by 3 bases and J by 0 bases, with 5 bases of the junction left unmatched.

This clone occurred once. In DNA form, the CDR3 reads TGTGCCAGCAGCTTTGCCAGGTCCTTGGGCTACACCTTC. Translating gives CASSFARSLGYTF. The genes are TRBV5-6 and TRBJ1-2; no definite D call. The CDR3 is made up of 13 amino acids. Trimming took 2 bases from V and 8 from J, leaving 13 bases between them. CDR1 and CDR2 (germline): SGHDT, YYEEEE.

This clone occurred once. This rearrangement joins TRBV2 to TRBJ1-1; no definite D call. The CDR3 is 12 amino acids. Germline V gene sequence: CDR1 SNHLY, CDR2 FYNNEI. V gave up 4 bases and J gave up 5 bases, with 8 bases separating them. The CDR3 nucleotides read TGTGCCAGCAGTGGCGGTGGAACTGAAGCTTTCTTT. This sequence encodes CASSGGGTEAFF.

The chain links TRBV3-1 (or the pseudogene TRBV3-2) to TRBJ1-3; D perhaps matches TRBD1 (6 bases). This CDR3 region has 15 residues. The germline gives CDR1 LGHDT, CDR2 YNNKEL (reference sequence). Trimming took off 2 bases at V and 4 bases at J, with 12 bases between the two ends. The CDR3 DNA sequence: TGTGCCAGCAGCCAACTAACAGGGTGGGGAAACACCATATATTTT. It translates to CASSQLTGWGNTIYF.

This clone is a singleton in its sample. This sequence joins TRBV16 and TRBJ1-2; 12 bases match TRBD1. CDR3 length equals 14 residues. V shed 4 bases and J 7 bases; nucleotides not matched to a gene: 4. The germline V gene encodes CDR1 KGHSY and CDR2 FQNENV. The CDR3 is CASSPGTGGVGYTF. In nucleotides, the CDR3 is TGTGCCAGCAGCCCGGGGACAGGGGGCGTTGGCTACACCTTC.

The sample holds one count of this clone. V is TRBV10-1 and J is TRBJ2-7, with a possible D match to TRBD1 (6 bases). V dropped 3 bases and J dropped 3 bases, with 12 bases sitting between them. The CDR3 runs to 14 residues. Per germline, CDR1 WNHNN and CDR2 SYGVQD (reference sequence). This CDR3 reads CASSDGTNIYEQYF. CDR3 DNA: TGCGCCAGCAGTGATGGGACAAATATCTACGAGCAGTACTTC.

The J gene is TRBJ1-1, the V gene TRBV11-2, with 11 bases matching TRBD1. The CDR3 consists of 13 residues. J was trimmed by 11 bases and V by 4 bases; bases with no gene match: 6. Germline V CDR1 and CDR2: SGHAT, FQNNGV. DNA of the CDR3: TGTGCCAGCAGCTCCACCGGGACAGGGGGTGCTTTCTTT. Its translation: CASSSTGTGGAFF.

The chain joins TRBV5-4 to TRBJ1-1; 10 nucleotides agree with TRBD1. There are 15 residues in the CDR3. CDR1 is SGHNT and CDR2 is YYREEE in the germline V gene (reference sequence). V was pared by 1 base and J by 4 bases, with 4 bases of the junction left unmatched. In DNA, the CDR3 is TGTGCCAGCAGCTTGTGGACAGGGGGGGTCACTGAAGCTTTCTTT. This sequence encodes CASSLWTGGVTEAFF.

This clone was counted a single time. The CDR3 spells CASSIKGARTGELFF. CDR3 coding DNA: TGTGCCAGCAGCATCAAGGGGGCGCGAACCGGGGAGCTGTTTTTT. The genes are TRBV21-1 and TRBJ2-2; the table's D call TRBD1 went unverified against the DNA. TRBV21-1 is an annotated pseudogene. CDR3 length: 15 residues.

J is TRBJ2-2 and V is TRBV5-1; no clear D. CDR1 is SGHRS and CDR2 is YFSETQ in the germline V gene. The CDR3 is made up of 14 amino acids. Trimming pared 1 base from V and 0 bases from J, leaving 4 bases between. CDR3 coding DNA: TGCGCCAGCAGCTTGTTCACGAACACCGGGGAGCTGTTTTTT. Amino acid sequence: CASSLFTNTGELFF.

The rearrangement joins TRBV7-3 to TRBJ2-1, with D perhaps TRBD1 (6 bases). Germline V lookup: CDR1 SGHTA, CDR2 FQGTGA. V lost 2 bases to trimming and J lost 8 bases, with 19 bases between them. The CDR3 covers 16 residues. For the CDR3, the DNA is TGTGCCAGCAGCTTACGGTCCGGGGCAGGGGTCGATGAGCAGTTCTTC. Translating it yields CASSLRSGAGVDEQFF. Filled out from reference TRBV7-3 and TRBJ2-1, the complete variable domain reads GAGVSQTPSNKVTEKGKYVELRCDPISGHTALYWYRQSLGQGPEFLIYFQGTGAADDSGLPNDRFFAVRPEGSVSTLKIQRTERGDSAVYLCASSLRSGAGVDEQFFGPGTRLTVL.

Notes on this clone: The identical CDR3 is also encoded by other nucleotide sequences in the sample. The chain is built from TRBV7-9 and TRBJ2-7, with 7 bases aligning to TRBD1. The CDR3 length is 14 residues. V trimming: 3 bases; J trimming: 2 bases; junction bases outside the gene matches: 4. Per germline, CDR1 SEHNR and CDR2 FQNEAQ (reference sequence). The CDR3, as DNA: TGTGCCAGCAGCTTGACAGGGTCCCCCTACGAGCAGTACTTC. Translated: CASSLTGSPYEQYF.

Regarding this clone: This CDR3 is also generated by other DNA sequences in the sample. The rearrangement links TRBV6-5 to TRBJ1-5; D gene ambiguous. CDR1 and CDR2 from the germline V gene are MNHEY and SVGAGI. The CDR3 runs to 13 residues. V gave up 2 bases and J gave up 2 bases, with 4 bases separating them. CDR3 bases: TGTGCCAGCAGTTACACTGGCAATCAGCCCCAGCATTTT. Translation gives CASSYTGNQPQHF.

The rearrangement uses TRBV7-2 and TRBJ2-2, with 9 positions matching TRBD2. The CDR3 length is 14 residues. The germline CDR1 and CDR2 sequences are SGHTA and FQGNSA. V dropped 7 bases and J dropped 2; count of bases not matched to a gene: 2. CDR3 nucleotide sequence: TGTGCCAGCAAGCGGGAGGCCAACACCGGGGAGCTGTTTTTT. It yields the protein CASKREANTGELFF. The full variable domain, its missing parts supplied by reference TRBV7-2 and TRBJ2-2, is GAGVSQSPSNKVTEKGKDVELRCDPISGHTALYWYRQSLGQGLEFLIYFQGNSAPDKSGLPSDRFSAERTGGSVSTLTIQRTQQEDSAVYLCASKREANTGELFFGEGSRLTVL.

This clone has more than one count but fewer than ten. The chain has TRBV7-9 and TRBJ1-2; 8 bases line up with TRBD1. Germline V gene data show CDR1 as SEHNR and CDR2 as FQNEAQ (reference sequence). The CDR3 extends over 14 amino acids. V lost 6 bases to trimming and J lost 5 bases; unmatched junction nucleotides: 8. The CDR3 protein is CASSNPGGAYGYTF. The CDR3 DNA reads as TGTGCCAGCAGTAATCCAGGGGGCGCGTATGGCTACACCTTC.

For this clone: A junction end diverges from the germline sequence, so it may reflect a read error. The chain is built from TRBV7-7 and TRBJ2-1, with 9 bases identical to TRBD2. Germline V CDR1 and CDR2: SSHAT, FNYEAQ (reference sequence). The CDR3 loop spans 15 amino acids. CDR3 residues: CASSPGLALSYEQFF. The DNA of the CDR3 is TGTGCTAGCAGTCCCGGACTAGCGCTCAGCTATGAGCAGTTCTTC.

The rearrangement joins TRBV6-5 to TRBJ2-1; a possible D gene is TRBD1 (5 bases). This CDR3 has 11 residues. Germline assignment: CDR1 MNHEY and CDR2 SVGAGI. The V and J ends lost 8 bases and 6 bases respectively, with 8 bases between them. The CDR3 nucleotides read TGTGCCAGCCAGGGCGGCAATGAGCAGTTCTTC. This gives the protein CASQGGNEQFF.

The chain couples TRBV5-8 to TRBJ1-5, with 10 nucleotides matching TRBD1. Germline loops: CDR1 SGHTS, CDR2 YDEGEE. The V gene end was trimmed by 3 bases and the J gene end by 1 base; junction bases not matched to a gene: 7. The CDR3 sequence is 17 residues long. CDR3 sequence reads: CASSSRTGGGSNQPQHF. CDR3 DNA: TGTGCCAGCAGCTCTCGGACAGGGGGAGGGAGCAATCAGCCCCAGCATTTT.

This chain uses TRBV9 with TRBJ2-7, with 8 bases lining up with TRBD1. The CDR3 loop spans 14 amino acids. V lost 4 bases to trimming and J lost 6 bases; unmatched junction nucleotides: 9. From germline, CDR1 is SGDLS and CDR2 YYNGEE. This chain's CDR3 is CASSNGGQVGEQYF. CDR3 nucleotide sequence: TGTGCCAGCAGCAACGGGGGACAGGTCGGCGAGCAGTACTTC.